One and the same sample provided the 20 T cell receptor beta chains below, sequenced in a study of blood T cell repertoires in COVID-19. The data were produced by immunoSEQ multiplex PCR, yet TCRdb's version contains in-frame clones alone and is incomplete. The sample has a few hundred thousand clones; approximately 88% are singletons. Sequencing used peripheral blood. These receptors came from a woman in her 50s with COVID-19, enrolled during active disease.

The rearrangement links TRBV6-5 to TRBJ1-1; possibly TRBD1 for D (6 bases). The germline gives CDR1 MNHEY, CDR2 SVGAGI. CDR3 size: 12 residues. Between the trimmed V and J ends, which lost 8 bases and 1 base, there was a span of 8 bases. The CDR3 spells CASPGQNTEAFF. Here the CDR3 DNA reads TGTGCCAGCCCGGGACAGAACACTGAAGCTTTCTTT.

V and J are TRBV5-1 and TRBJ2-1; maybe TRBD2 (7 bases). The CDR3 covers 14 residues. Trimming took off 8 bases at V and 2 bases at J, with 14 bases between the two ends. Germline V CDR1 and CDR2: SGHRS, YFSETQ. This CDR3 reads CASRGAATYNEQFF. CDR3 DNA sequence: TGCGCCAGTCGGGGGGCGGCTACCTACAATGAGCAGTTCTTC.

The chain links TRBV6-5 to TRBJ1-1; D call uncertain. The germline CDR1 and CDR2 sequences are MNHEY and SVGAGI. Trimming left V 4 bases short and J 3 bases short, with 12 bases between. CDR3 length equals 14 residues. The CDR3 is CASSSPSRYTEAFF. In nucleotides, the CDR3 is TGTGCCAGCAGTTCTCCTTCGCGTTACACTGAAGCTTTCTTT.

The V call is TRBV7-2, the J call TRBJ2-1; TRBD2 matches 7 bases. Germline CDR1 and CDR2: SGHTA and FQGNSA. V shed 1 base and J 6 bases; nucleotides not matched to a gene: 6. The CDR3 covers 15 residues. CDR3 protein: CASSLVGTGGNEQFF. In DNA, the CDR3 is TGTGCCAGCAGCTTAGTAGGGACGGGGGGCAATGAGCAGTTCTTC.

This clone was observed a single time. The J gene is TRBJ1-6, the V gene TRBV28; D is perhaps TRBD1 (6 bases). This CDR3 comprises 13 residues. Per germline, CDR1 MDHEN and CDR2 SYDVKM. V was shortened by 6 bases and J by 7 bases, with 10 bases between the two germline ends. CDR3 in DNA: TGTGCCAGCAGACAGGGTATGAATTCACCCCTCCACTTT. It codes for CASRQGMNSPLHF.

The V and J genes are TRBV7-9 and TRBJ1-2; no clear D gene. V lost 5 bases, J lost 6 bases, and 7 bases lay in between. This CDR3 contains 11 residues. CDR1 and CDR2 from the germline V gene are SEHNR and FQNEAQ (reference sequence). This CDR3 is CASSRSDGYTF. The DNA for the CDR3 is TGTGCCAGCAGCCGAAGCGATGGCTACACCTTC.

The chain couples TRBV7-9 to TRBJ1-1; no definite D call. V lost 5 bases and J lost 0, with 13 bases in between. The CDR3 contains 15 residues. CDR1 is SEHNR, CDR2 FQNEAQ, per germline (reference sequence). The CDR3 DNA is TGTGCCAGCAGCGCCCGCGTTAAAATGAACACTGAAGCTTTCTTT. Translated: CASSARVKMNTEAFF.

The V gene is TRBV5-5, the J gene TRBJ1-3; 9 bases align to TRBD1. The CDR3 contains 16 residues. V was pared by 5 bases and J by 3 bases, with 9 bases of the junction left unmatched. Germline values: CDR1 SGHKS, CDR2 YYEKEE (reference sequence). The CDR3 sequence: CASRDRDRERGNTIYF. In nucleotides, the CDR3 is TGTGCCAGCAGGGACCGGGACAGGGAACGTGGAAACACCATATATTTT.

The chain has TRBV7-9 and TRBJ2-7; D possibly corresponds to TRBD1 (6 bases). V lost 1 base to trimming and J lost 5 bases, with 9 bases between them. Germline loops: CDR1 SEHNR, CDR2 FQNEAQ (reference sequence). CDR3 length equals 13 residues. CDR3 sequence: CASSLEQGDEQYF. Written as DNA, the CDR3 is TGTGCCAGCAGCTTAGAACAGGGCGACGAGCAGTACTTC.

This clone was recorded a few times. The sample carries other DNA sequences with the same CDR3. The CDR3 is CASSSLQATNEKLFF. The CDR3 nucleotides read TGTGCCAGCAGCTCCTTACAGGCAACTAATGAAAAACTGTTTTTT. The chain combines TRBV5-5 with TRBJ1-4, with D perhaps matching TRBD1 (5 bases). Germline CDR1 and CDR2: SGHKS and YYEKEE (reference sequence). Trimming removed 3 bases at V and 0 bases at J, with 9 bases between. This CDR3 contains 15 residues.

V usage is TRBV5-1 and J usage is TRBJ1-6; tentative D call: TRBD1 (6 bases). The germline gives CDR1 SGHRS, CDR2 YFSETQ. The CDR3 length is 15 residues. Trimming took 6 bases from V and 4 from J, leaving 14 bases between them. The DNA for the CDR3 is TGCGCCAGCACCCCGGACAGTATTTATAATTCACCCCTCCACTTT. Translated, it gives CASTPDSIYNSPLHF.

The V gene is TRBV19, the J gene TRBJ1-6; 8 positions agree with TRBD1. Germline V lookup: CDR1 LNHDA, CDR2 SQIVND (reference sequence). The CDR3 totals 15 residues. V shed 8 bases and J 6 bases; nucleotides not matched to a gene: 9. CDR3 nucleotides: TGTGCCAGTGGCAGGGGGACAGGTGGTAATTCACCCCTCCACTTT. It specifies CASGRGTGGNSPLHF.

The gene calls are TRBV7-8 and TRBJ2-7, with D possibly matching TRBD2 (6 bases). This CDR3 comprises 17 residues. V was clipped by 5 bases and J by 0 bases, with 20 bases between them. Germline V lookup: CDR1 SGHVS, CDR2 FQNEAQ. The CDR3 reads CASSPPLDGRGSYEQYF. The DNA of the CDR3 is TGTGCCAGCAGCCCTCCCTTGGACGGGAGAGGCTCCTACGAGCAGTACTTC.

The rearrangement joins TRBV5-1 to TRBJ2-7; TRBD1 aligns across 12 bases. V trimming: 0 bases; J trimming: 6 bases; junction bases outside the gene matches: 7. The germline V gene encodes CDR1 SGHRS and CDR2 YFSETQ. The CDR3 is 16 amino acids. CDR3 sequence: CASSLAPGTGGREQYF. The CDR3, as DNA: TGCGCCAGCAGCTTGGCCCCCGGGACAGGGGGCCGCGAGCAGTACTTC.

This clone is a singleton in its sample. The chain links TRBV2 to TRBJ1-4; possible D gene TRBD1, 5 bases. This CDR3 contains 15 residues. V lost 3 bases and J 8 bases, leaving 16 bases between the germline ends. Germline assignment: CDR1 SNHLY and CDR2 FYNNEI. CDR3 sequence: CASSETGSTGEKLFF. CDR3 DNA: TGTGCCAGCAGTGAGACGGGCTCAACAGGCGAAAAACTGTTTTTT.

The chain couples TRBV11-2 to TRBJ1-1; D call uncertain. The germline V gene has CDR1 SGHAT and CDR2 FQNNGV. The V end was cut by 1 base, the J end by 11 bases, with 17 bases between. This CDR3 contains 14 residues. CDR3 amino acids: CASSLGTAFSGAFF. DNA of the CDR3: TGTGCCAGCAGCTTAGGGACGGCCTTTTCGGGGGCTTTCTTT.

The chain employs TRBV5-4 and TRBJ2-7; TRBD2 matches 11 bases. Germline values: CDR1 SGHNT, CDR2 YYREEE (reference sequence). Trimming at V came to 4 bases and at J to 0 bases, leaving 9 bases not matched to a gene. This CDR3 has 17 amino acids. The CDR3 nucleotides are TGTGCCAGCAGCCAAGGCGTTACTAGCGGGGGCTCCTACGAGCAGTACTTC. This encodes CASSQGVTSGGSYEQYF.

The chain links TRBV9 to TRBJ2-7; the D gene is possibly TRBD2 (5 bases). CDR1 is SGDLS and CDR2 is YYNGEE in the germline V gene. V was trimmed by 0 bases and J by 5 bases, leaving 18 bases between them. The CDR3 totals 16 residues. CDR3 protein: CASSVVSGVGTDEQYF. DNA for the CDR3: TGTGCCAGCAGCGTAGTTTCCGGGGTCGGCACGGACGAGCAGTACTTC.

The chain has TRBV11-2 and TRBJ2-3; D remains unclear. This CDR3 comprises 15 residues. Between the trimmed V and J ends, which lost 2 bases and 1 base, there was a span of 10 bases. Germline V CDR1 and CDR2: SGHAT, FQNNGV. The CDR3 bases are TGTGCCAGCAGCTTAAATCCCTCTGGCACAGATACGCAGTATTTT. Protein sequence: CASSLNPSGTDTQYF.

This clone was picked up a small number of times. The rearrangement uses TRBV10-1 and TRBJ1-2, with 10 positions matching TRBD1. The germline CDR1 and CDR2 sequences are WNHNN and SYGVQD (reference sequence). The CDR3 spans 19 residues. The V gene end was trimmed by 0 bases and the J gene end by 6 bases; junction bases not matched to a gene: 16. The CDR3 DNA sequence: TGCGCCAGCAGTGAGTCCCCCCGGGGACAGGGGCACCTCGAGGATGGCTACACCTTC. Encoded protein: CASSESPRGQGHLEDGYTF.